This TCR beta chain was captured by sequencing in a study of blood T cell repertoires in COVID-19. Across the whole study: COVID-19 samples from acute and convalescent phases originated in the United States, Italy and Spain. PBMCs, B-cell-depleted T cells, or T cells provided the cDNA or gDNA that made up the material.

Per the germline V gene, CDR1 is SNHLY and CDR2 is FYNNEI. This CDR3 region has 15 residues. V lost 6 bases, J lost 1 base, and 15 bases lay in between. In the authors' methods: Amplification of reference gene primers was used by the study to estimate nucleated cell counts. Using immunoSEQ multiplex PCR, the repertoire was profiled, and TCRdb retains in-frame clones only, with some absent. V and J calls and clone size are given by that table; D and trimming were obtained from the DNA. Of 250,000 or so clones detected, about 86% appear once; the ten largest clones hold 1.3% to 1.5%. Source material: peripheral blood. This clonotype originated in a man of 80 years or more with acute or convalescent COVID-19. This chain uses TRBV2 with TRBJ1-1; D not resolved. The CDR3 is CASSEEGDWNTEAFF. The CDR3, as DNA: TGTGCCAGCAGCGAGGAAGGAGATTGGAACACTGAAGCTTTCTTT.